This T cell receptor (beta chain) derives from a study of radiation and T cells in renal cell carcinoma. Time point in this sample: blood 4 weeks post-SBRT, at nephrectomy. As for treatment: 15 Gy SBRT to primary tumor, nephrectomy 4 weeks later. Sequencing was performed with immunoSEQ multiplex PCR; in TCRdb, only in-frame clones are kept and a portion is missing. Seen here are 140,000 or so clones, around 88% observed once, and the top ten hold 15% to 20%. The germline V gene has CDR1 MDHEN and CDR2 SYDVKM. There are 15 residues in the CDR3. V dropped 6 bases and J dropped 2; count of bases not matched to a gene: 8.

The clonotype originates from a woman aged 45-65 years with renal cell carcinoma. This sequence joins TRBV28 and TRBJ2-7, with 9 nucleotides matching TRBD1. Here the sequenced sample was blood, taken from a patient whose treatment included radiotherapy and nephrectomy. In nucleotides, the CDR3 is TGTGCCAGCAGAGCTCCCGGGACAGGGACCTACGAGCAGTACTTC. It translates to CASRAPGTGTYEQYF. The whole variable domain, remainder taken from reference TRBV28 and TRBJ2-7, is DVKVTQSSRYLVKRTGEKVFLECVQDMDHENMFWYRQDPGLGLRLIYFSYDVKMKEKGDIPEGYSVSREKKERFSLILESASTNQTSMYLCASRAPGTGTYEQYFGPGTRLTVT.